A single sample gave rise to the 25 T cell receptor beta chains below, sequenced in a study of blood T cell repertoires in COVID-19. The repertoire was sequenced with immunoSEQ multiplex PCR; TCRdb's copy has only in-frame clones and lacks some. Of about 170,000 clones in the sample, 65% to 85% were seen once. The source material was PBMCs or T cells enriched from blood (not recorded which). Source of these receptors: a woman in her fifties or sixties in a cohort exposed to, infected with or recovered from COVID-19 (not recorded which).

The rearrangement uses TRBV27 and TRBJ2-1; 11 nucleotides line up with TRBD2. Trimming took 6 bases from V and 4 from J; bases not matched to a gene: 11. CDR3 length: 17 residues. CDR1 is MNHEY, CDR2 SMNVEV, per germline (reference sequence). CDR3 sequence (DNA): TGTGCCAGCAGCTCTCGACTAGCGGGGAAAGTTTACAATGAGCAGTTCTTC. Protein sequence: CASSSRLAGKVYNEQFF.

This clone was detected a few times. The chain uses TRBV28 and TRBJ2-7; 7 nucleotides align to TRBD1. Germline V CDR1 and CDR2: MDHEN, SYDVKM. There are 15 residues in the CDR3. Germline trimming cut 5 bases from V and 0 bases from J; bases unmatched to any gene: 7. DNA for the CDR3: TGTGCCAGCAGTATGAGGACAGGCAGCTCCTACGAGCAGTACTTC. Its protein is CASSMRTGSSYEQYF. Full variable domain (outside the CDR3, taken from reference TRBV28 and TRBJ2-7): DVKVTQSSRYLVKRTGEKVFLECVQDMDHENMFWYRQDPGLGLRLIYFSYDVKMKEKGDIPEGYSVSREKKERFSLILESASTNQTSMYLCASSMRTGSSYEQYFGPGTRLTVT.

The gene calls are TRBV28 and TRBJ1-5; D is undetermined. Germline V gene lookup returns CDR1 MDHEN and CDR2 SYDVKM. The V and J ends lost 6 bases and 4 bases respectively, with 22 bases between them. The CDR3 runs 17 residues. The CDR3 region has the DNA TGTGCCAGCAGAACAATTAGTACATCCACGAGGAATCAGCCCCAGCATTTT. It yields the protein CASRTISTSTRNQPQHF.

The rearrangement uses TRBV6-5 and TRBJ1-2, with TRBD1 as a possible D gene (5 bases). Trimming stripped 5 bases from V and 0 bases from J, with 10 bases between. The CDR3 consists of 14 residues. Germline V CDR1 and CDR2: MNHEY, SVGAGI. The CDR3 DNA reads TGTGCCAGCAGTCCAGGGCGAGCTAACTATGGCTACACCTTC. This encodes CASSPGRANYGYTF.

The genes are TRBV6-2 or TRBV6-3 and TRBJ1-5; maybe TRBD1 (5 bases). Germline V CDR1 and CDR2: MNHEY, SVGEGT. Trimming took 0 bases from V and 0 from J, leaving 21 bases between them. The CDR3 runs to 20 residues. The CDR3 DNA reads TGTGCCAGCAGTTACTCGATAGACAGTGGGTTCTCTTCTAGCAATCAGCCCCAGCATTTT. Encoded protein: CASSYSIDSGFSSSNQPQHF.

The gene calls are TRBV19 and TRBJ1-1; 7 bases match TRBD1. The CDR3 is 12 amino acids. Germline V gene sequence: CDR1 LNHDA, CDR2 SQIVND (reference sequence). CDR3: CATKAGGTEAFF. The CDR3, as DNA: TGTGCGACAAAGGCAGGGGGCACTGAAGCTTTCTTT.

The chain couples TRBV12-3 or TRBV12-4 to TRBJ1-5; D gene unclear. The CDR3 consists of 12 residues. V gave up 4 bases and J gave up 3 bases, with 4 bases separating them. The CDR3 nucleotides read TGTGCCAGCAGTTCAAACAATCAGCCCCAGCATTTT. It is translated as CASSSNNQPQHF.

This clone was counted between two and nine times. The rearrangement uses TRBV29-1 and TRBJ1-5, with D uncertain. Germline V CDR1 and CDR2: SQVTM, ANQGSEA. The CDR3 contains 12 residues. V gave up 4 bases and J gave up 5 bases, with 9 bases separating them. The CDR3 DNA reads as TGCAGCGTTGGGGTGCGGGATCAGCCCCAGCATTTT. This encodes CSVGVRDQPQHF.

The chain joins TRBV13 to TRBJ2-7; 8 bases map to TRBD1. This CDR3 is built from 15 residues. V lost 4 bases to trimming and J lost 0 bases; unmatched junction nucleotides: 5. CDR1 and CDR2 from the germline V gene are PRHDT and FYEKMQ (reference sequence). The chain's CDR3 is CASSSRQGSSYEQYF. CDR3 coding DNA: TGTGCCAGCAGCTCTAGACAGGGGAGCTCCTACGAGCAGTACTTC.

The chain joins TRBV4-1 to TRBJ2-7; tentative D call: TRBD2 (6 bases). Between the trimmed V and J ends, which lost 2 bases and 0 bases, there was a span of 11 bases. The germline V gene encodes CDR1 MGHRA and CDR2 YSYEKL. There are 15 residues in the CDR3. The DNA of the CDR3 is TGCGCCAGCAGCCAATTTGGAGGGAACTCCTACGAGCAGTACTTC. Translated: CASSQFGGNSYEQYF.

The chain recombines TRBV19 with TRBJ2-1; D remains unclear. CDR3 length: 15 residues. Trimming pared 1 base from V and 8 bases from J, leaving 15 bases between. CDR1 is LNHDA and CDR2 is SQIVND in the germline V gene (reference sequence). This CDR3 reads CASSIVGPPSDEQFF. CDR3 bases: TGTGCCAGTAGTATAGTGGGCCCACCCTCCGATGAGCAGTTCTTC.

This clone was counted a few times. The rearrangement uses TRBV7-2 and TRBJ2-1, with D possibly matching TRBD2 (6 bases). V shed 0 bases and J shed 4 bases, with 16 bases lying between them. The V gene's germline CDR1 is SGHTA and CDR2 FQGNSA. This CDR3 is 17 amino acids long. The CDR3 protein is CASSLALGGAGYNEQFF. DNA of the CDR3: TGTGCCAGCAGCTTAGCGCTGGGCGGGGCCGGTTACAATGAGCAGTTCTTC.

This chain connects TRBV28 to TRBJ2-2, with D maybe TRBD1 (6 bases). The CDR3 is made up of 15 amino acids. Germline V CDR1 and CDR2: MDHEN, SYDVKM. V dropped 3 bases and J dropped 1 base, with 9 bases sitting between them. CDR3 loop: CASSFVGGNTGELFF. The CDR3 bases are TGTGCCAGCAGTTTCGTAGGGGGGAACACCGGGGAGCTGTTTTTT.

The CDR3 reads CASSGSGRGSYNEQFF. CDR3 nucleotide sequence: TGCGCCAGCAGTGGAAGCGGGAGGGGTTCCTACAATGAGCAGTTCTTC. The chain carries TRBV10-1 and TRBJ2-1, with 10 positions matching TRBD2. CDR1 is WNHNN, CDR2 SYGVQD, per germline (reference sequence). The CDR3 spans 16 residues. V gave up 4 bases and J gave up 1 base; unmatched junction bases: 4.

The genes are TRBV7-2 and TRBJ2-4, with a tentative D call TRBD2 (6 bases). The V gene lost 0 bases and the J gene lost 0 bases, with 9 bases spanning the gap. The CDR3 is 16 residues long. Germline values: CDR1 SGHTA, CDR2 FQGNSA. The CDR3 loop is CASSLADYRAKNIQYF. The DNA of the CDR3 is TGTGCCAGCAGCTTAGCGGACTATCGAGCCAAAAACATTCAGTACTTC.

This clone occurred once. The sample contains more than one DNA sequence encoding this CDR3. The chain couples TRBV15 to TRBJ2-2; a weak D match, TRBD1 (6 bases). The CDR3 sequence is 16 residues long. V was clipped by 1 base and J by 1 base, with 10 bases between them. Germline V CDR1 and CDR2: LNHNV, YYDKDF (reference sequence). The chain's CDR3 is CATSRVRGQNTGELFF. For the CDR3, the DNA is TGTGCCACCAGCAGAGTCAGGGGCCAGAACACCGGGGAGCTGTTTTTT.

The rearrangement joins TRBV28 to TRBJ1-5; 8 bases line up with TRBD1. The CDR3 length is 15 residues. The trim removed 3 bases at V and 6 bases at J, leaving 7 bases unmatched. Germline loops: CDR1 MDHEN, CDR2 SYDVKM. DNA for the CDR3: TGTGCCAGCAGTTTTACCACAGGGGGAGTTCAGCCCCAGCATTTT. Translated, it gives CASSFTTGGVQPQHF.

The chain couples TRBV11-2 to TRBJ1-5, with unresolved D. Trimming pared 1 base from V and 7 bases from J, leaving 11 bases between. Per the germline V gene, CDR1 is SGHAT and CDR2 is FQNNGV. This CDR3 comprises 14 residues. CDR3 amino acids: CASSLGRAGQPQHF. The CDR3 DNA sequence: TGTGCCAGCAGCTTAGGGAGGGCCGGGCAGCCCCAGCATTTT.

In this sample, this clone turned up a few times. V and J are TRBV7-9 and TRBJ2-7; D gene uncertain. Germline V CDR1 and CDR2: SEHNR, FQNEAQ (reference sequence). Trimming pared 3 bases from V and 2 bases from J, leaving 11 bases between. The CDR3 spans 14 residues. CDR3 DNA sequence: TGTGCCAGCAGCTTGGTCGCGGCCACCTACGAGCAGTACTTC. Translated, it gives CASSLVAATYEQYF.

V usage is TRBV20-1 and J usage is TRBJ1-2; D may be TRBD1 (5 bases). The CDR3 contains 17 residues. V was trimmed by 3 bases and J by 0 bases, leaving 20 bases between them. Germline-derived CDR1 and CDR2 are DFQATT and SNEGSKA (reference sequence). This CDR3 is CSASSRAHRTSNYGYTF. The CDR3 bases are TGCAGTGCTAGTTCAAGAGCCCACAGGACATCTAACTATGGCTACACCTTC.

The chain employs TRBV6-5 and TRBJ2-1, with a possible D match to TRBD2 (6 bases). The CDR3 runs 15 residues. Germline lookup yields CDR1 MNHEY and CDR2 SVGAGI. The V end lost 6 bases, the J end lost 3 bases, and 15 bases lay between the germline ends. The CDR3 region is CASSPTGLIYNEQFF. DNA of the CDR3: TGTGCCAGCAGCCCCACGGGACTGATCTACAATGAGCAGTTCTTC.

The chain employs TRBV6-5 and TRBJ2-7, with D possibly TRBD1 on 5 matching bases. The CDR3 is 16 amino acids. Germline V gene sequence: CDR1 MNHEY, CDR2 SVGAGI. V lost 2 bases to trimming and J lost 3 bases, with 17 bases between them. In DNA form, the CDR3 reads TGTGCCAGCAGTTACAGGGATGGGGCCCTGGTCTACGAGCAGTACTTC. Amino acid sequence: CASSYRDGALVYEQYF.

The CDR3 DNA follows: TGTGCCTGGTCAGGGCAGATTGAAGCTTTCTTT. Residues: CAWSGQIEAFF. The chain employs TRBV30 and TRBJ1-1, with D possibly matching TRBD1 (5 bases). The CDR3 loop spans 11 amino acids. Deletions cut 5 bases from V and 7 bases from J, with 11 bases between. Germline V gene data show CDR1 as GTSNPN and CDR2 as SVGIG (reference sequence).

V is TRBV20-1 and J is TRBJ2-3, with TRBD2 identical over 12 bases. After removal of 3 bases from V and 2 bases from J, the junction contained 12 bases not matched to a gene. CDR1 and CDR2 from the germline V gene are DFQATT and SNEGSKA (reference sequence). CDR3 length: 18 residues. CDR3 sequence reads: CSASGLAGPIDYTDTQYF. For the CDR3, the DNA is TGCAGTGCTAGTGGACTAGCGGGACCTATTGATTACACAGATACGCAGTATTTT.

The V and J genes are TRBV2 and TRBJ2-5; 8 bases fit TRBD1. Germline CDR1 SNHLY, CDR2 FYNNEI. With 7 bases clipped from V and 5 bases from J, the junction kept 12 bases outside the gene matches. This CDR3 has 15 amino acids. CDR3 residues: CASTVRQGARETQYF. The DNA of the CDR3 is TGTGCCAGCACGGTTCGTCAGGGGGCGAGGGAGACCCAGTACTTC.